This TCR beta chain was identified during a study of blood T cell repertoires in COVID-19. CDR1 LNHDA and CDR2 SQIVND come from the germline V gene (reference sequence). Unmatched junction bases numbered 10, after V lost 5 bases and J lost 7 bases. The CDR3 length is 15 residues. Measured with immunoSEQ multiplex PCR; TCRdb has only the in-frame clones, and not every one. The sample contains around 400,000 clones, more than 75% of which appear only once. The sequencing sample was made of peripheral blood. The receptor's source is a woman aged 60-75 years with COVID-19, enrolled during active disease. The chain has TRBV19 and TRBJ1-4; the match to TRBD1 covers 7 bases. CDR3 nucleotides: TGTGCCAGTAGTGACCAAGGGGGCGTCATTGAAAAACTGTTTTTT. Translated, it gives CASSDQGGVIEKLFF.